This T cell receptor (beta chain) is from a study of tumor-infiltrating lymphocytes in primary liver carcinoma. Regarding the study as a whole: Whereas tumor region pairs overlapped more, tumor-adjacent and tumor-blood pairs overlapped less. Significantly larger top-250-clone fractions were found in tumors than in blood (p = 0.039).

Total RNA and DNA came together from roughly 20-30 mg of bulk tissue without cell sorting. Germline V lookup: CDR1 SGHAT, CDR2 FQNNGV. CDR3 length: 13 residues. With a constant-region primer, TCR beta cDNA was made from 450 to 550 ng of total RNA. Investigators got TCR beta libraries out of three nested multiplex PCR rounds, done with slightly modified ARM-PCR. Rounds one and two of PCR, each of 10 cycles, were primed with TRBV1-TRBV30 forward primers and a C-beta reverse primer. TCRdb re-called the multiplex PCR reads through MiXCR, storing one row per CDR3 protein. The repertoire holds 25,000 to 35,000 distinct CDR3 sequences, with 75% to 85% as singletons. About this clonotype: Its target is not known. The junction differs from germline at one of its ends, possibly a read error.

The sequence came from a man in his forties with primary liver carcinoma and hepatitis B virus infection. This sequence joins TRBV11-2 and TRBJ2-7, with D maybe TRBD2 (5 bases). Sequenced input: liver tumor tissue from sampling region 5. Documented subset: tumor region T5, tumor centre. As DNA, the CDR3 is TGTACCAGCAGCTTAGGCGGGCTGGGCGAGCAGTACTTC. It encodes CTSSLGGLGEQYF. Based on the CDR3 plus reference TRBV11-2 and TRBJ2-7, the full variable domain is EAGVAQSPRYKIIEKRQSVAFWCNPISGHATLYWYQQILGQGPKLLIQFQNNGVVDDSQLPKDRFSAERLKGVDSTLKIQPAKLEDSAVYLCTSSLGGLGEQYFGPGTRLTVT.